Listed here are 5 T cell receptor beta chains from one sample, sequenced in a study of blood T cell repertoires in COVID-19. TCRdb's copy holds only in-frame clones and misses some; the assay was immunoSEQ multiplex PCR. The data hold around 73,000 clones, with approximately 80% observed a single time. The sample consisted of peripheral blood. These receptors were taken from a woman aged 55-75 years with acute or convalescent COVID-19.

The sample holds one count of this clone. The chain couples TRBV7-2 to TRBJ1-2; D ambiguous. The CDR3 has 13 residues. Trimming took 1 base from V and 3 from J, leaving 6 bases between them. Germline V gene data show CDR1 as SGHTA and CDR2 as FQGNSA. This chain's CDR3 is CASSLGGDYGYTF. DNA of the CDR3: TGTGCCAGCAGCTTAGGCGGCGACTATGGCTACACCTTC.

V is TRBV28 and J is TRBJ1-1; D is ambiguous. This CDR3 is built from 13 residues. The ends were cut back, 10 bases at V and 1 base at J, with 13 bases in the middle. Germline V CDR1 and CDR2: MDHEN, SYDVKM. The CDR3 is CATLLSSNTEAFF. As DNA, the CDR3 is TGTGCCACCTTACTTTCTTCGAACACTGAAGCTTTCTTT.

This clone was counted once. For the CDR3, the DNA is TGTGCCACCAGCAGTTACAGGGGCGATGGAAACACCATATATTTT. Protein: CATSSYRGDGNTIYF. V usage is TRBV15 and J usage is TRBJ1-3, with 7 bases that match TRBD1. The trim removed 3 bases at V and 3 bases at J, leaving 5 bases unmatched. The CDR3 consists of 15 residues. Germline lookup yields CDR1 LNHNV and CDR2 YYDKDF (reference sequence).

The V gene is TRBV5-4, the J gene TRBJ2-7; a weak D match, TRBD1 (6 bases). This CDR3 is 15 amino acids long. V gave up 4 bases and J gave up 0 bases, with 14 bases separating them. From germline, CDR1 is SGHNT and CDR2 YYREEE (reference sequence). CDR3 DNA: TGTGCCAGCAGCCCCAGACAGGTGGGCTCCTACGAGCAGTACTTC. Translating gives CASSPRQVGSYEQYF.

The V call is TRBV18, the J call TRBJ2-7; 8 nucleotides align to TRBD1. Looked up from germline, CDR1 is KGHSH and CDR2 is LQKENI. The CDR3 runs to 16 residues. Trimming took 3 bases from V and 1 from J; bases not matched to a gene: 8. The CDR3 protein is CASSPPGTGLSYEQYF. In DNA form, the CDR3 reads TGTGCCAGCTCACCTCCTGGGACAGGATTATCCTACGAGCAGTACTTC.